These T cell receptor beta chains were read from a single sample in a study of PD-L1 blockade in urothelial cancer. Libraries were prepared by immunoSEQ multiplex PCR; TCRdb keeps only in-frame clonotypes and omits some of them. Here the sample spans fewer than 45,000 clones, 80% to 90% being singletons. The sequencing here drew on PBMCs, taken around atezolizumab (anti-PD-L1) treatment. The receptors come from a man aged 60 to 69 with urothelial cancer. Both conserved end residues are part of each CDR3. The D gene is left open where the match is weak. The size of a clone is reported for some rows only, either as once, few or many, or as a class for expanded clones.

v_call: TRBV29-1; j_call: TRBJ2-5; clone_size: -; d_call: -; cdr3_nt: TGCAGCGTTGGGGGGGCGGGGGAGGAGACCCAGTACTTC; cdr3_aa: CSVGGAGEETQYF
v_call: TRBV5-6; j_call: TRBJ1-4; clone_size: -; d_call: -; cdr3_nt: TGTGCCAGCAGTTCAGGGGCGGGAGATGAAAAACTGTTTTTT; cdr3_aa: CASSSGAGDEKLFF
v_call: TRBV6-1; j_call: TRBJ2-7; clone_size: -; d_call: TRBD1; cdr3_nt: TGTGCCAGCAGAACTTCCGGGACAGTAACCTACGAGCAGTACTTC; cdr3_aa: CASRTSGTVTYEQYF
v_call: TRBV28; j_call: TRBJ2-5; clone_size: few; d_call: TRBD2; cdr3_nt: TGTGCCAGCAGTTTTGGGACTAGCGGGGTCCAAGAGACCCAGTACTTC; cdr3_aa: CASSFGTSGVQETQYF
v_call: TRBV28; j_call: TRBJ1-1; clone_size: -; d_call: -; cdr3_nt: TGTGCCAGCAGTTTATTAGAGCGTGAGATTATGAACACTGAAGCTTTCTTT; cdr3_aa: CASSLLEREIMNTEAFF
v_call: TRBV28; j_call: TRBJ1-2; clone_size: once; d_call: -; cdr3_nt: TGTGCCAGCAGACGACACTCCTCAGTAGGTGGCTACACCTTC; cdr3_aa: CASRRHSSVGGYTF
v_call: TRBV6-5; j_call: TRBJ2-3; clone_size: -; d_call: -; cdr3_nt: TGTGCCAGCAGTTACTCGGGACTGATAGATACGCAGTATTTT; cdr3_aa: CASSYSGLIDTQYF
v_call: TRBV28; j_call: TRBJ1-2; clone_size: -; d_call: -; cdr3_nt: TGTGCCAGCAGCCTGACAGGAAACTATGGCTACACCTTC; cdr3_aa: CASSLTGNYGYTF
v_call: TRBV4-3; j_call: TRBJ2-2; clone_size: -; d_call: -; cdr3_nt: TGCGCCAGCAGCCAAGTGAGAACTAGCCAAAACACCGGGGAGCTGTTTTTT; cdr3_aa: CASSQVRTSQNTGELFF
v_call: TRBV15; j_call: TRBJ2-7; clone_size: -; d_call: -; cdr3_nt: TGTGCCACCAGCAAAGACGGTTCCTCCTACGAGCAGTACTTC; cdr3_aa: CATSKDGSSYEQYF
v_call: TRBV2; j_call: TRBJ2-1; clone_size: -; d_call: -; cdr3_nt: TGTGCCAGCAGTGAGTTTAGTCCCTACAATGAGCAGTTCTTC; cdr3_aa: CASSEFSPYNEQFF
v_call: TRBV19; j_call: TRBJ1-2; clone_size: once; d_call: TRBD1; cdr3_nt: TGTGCCAGTAGTGCACCGGGACAGGGGGCGCGACGCTATGGCTACACCTTC; cdr3_aa: CASSAPGQGARRYGYTF
v_call: TRBV7-6; j_call: TRBJ2-5; clone_size: few; d_call: TRBD2; cdr3_nt: TGTGCCAGCAGCTTAGCGCACAGCGGGGCAGAGACCCAGTACTTC; cdr3_aa: CASSLAHSGAETQYF
v_call: TRBV13; j_call: TRBJ2-5; clone_size: few; d_call: TRBD2; cdr3_nt: TGTGCCAGCAGCTTAGGACTAGCGGGAGAGAGGGAGACCCAGTACTTC; cdr3_aa: CASSLGLAGERETQYF
v_call: TRBV4-2; j_call: TRBJ2-3; clone_size: -; d_call: TRBD2; cdr3_nt: TGTGCCAGCAGCCAAGAGTGGACTAGCGATCCAGATACGCAGTATTTT; cdr3_aa: CASSQEWTSDPDTQYF
v_call: TRBV28; j_call: TRBJ1-2; clone_size: -; d_call: -; cdr3_nt: TGTGCCAGCGGAAGGGGCGGCTACACCTTC; cdr3_aa: CASGRGGYTF
v_call: TRBV7-8; j_call: TRBJ1-1; clone_size: -; d_call: TRBD1; cdr3_nt: TGTGCCAGCAGCTTGGTCCAGGGGGCGAACACTGAAGCTTTCTTT; cdr3_aa: CASSLVQGANTEAFF
v_call: TRBV6-1; j_call: TRBJ1-1; clone_size: -; d_call: -; cdr3_nt: TGTGCCAGCCAGGGCCCTAACACTGAAGCTTTCTTT; cdr3_aa: CASQGPNTEAFF
v_call: TRBV5-5; j_call: TRBJ2-7; clone_size: -; d_call: -; cdr3_nt: TGTGCCAGCGGAAGGACAGATTCCTACGAGCAGTACTTC; cdr3_aa: CASGRTDSYEQYF
v_call: TRBV27; j_call: TRBJ2-2; clone_size: -; d_call: -; cdr3_nt: TGTGCCAGCAGACCGATAACACTGAGGGACACCGGGGAGCTGTTTTTT; cdr3_aa: CASRPITLRDTGELFF
v_call: TRBV4-3; j_call: TRBJ2-5; clone_size: -; d_call: -; cdr3_nt: TGCGCCAGCAGCCAGGGCATCGCCCCGACCCAGTACTTC; cdr3_aa: CASSQGIAPTQYF
v_call: TRBV7-9; j_call: TRBJ1-4; clone_size: -; d_call: -; cdr3_nt: TGTGCCAGCAGCTTAAGCGGGGAAAAACTGTTTTTT; cdr3_aa: CASSLSGEKLFF
v_call: TRBV6-5; j_call: TRBJ2-1; clone_size: -; d_call: -; cdr3_nt: TGTGCCAGCAGACCCCGCCCTCCTCGGAGGGATGAGCAGTTCTTC; cdr3_aa: CASRPRPPRRDEQFF
v_call: TRBV6-5; j_call: TRBJ1-1; clone_size: -; d_call: -; cdr3_nt: TGTGCCAGCATAAAGGAGGCTGTGGGCACTGAAGCTTTCTTT; cdr3_aa: CASIKEAVGTEAFF
v_call: TRBV19; j_call: TRBJ1-4; clone_size: -; d_call: -; cdr3_nt: TGTGCCAGTAGTATGGGGCGATTTGAAAAACTGTTTTTT; cdr3_aa: CASSMGRFEKLFF
v_call: TRBV5-1; j_call: TRBJ1-2; clone_size: -; d_call: TRBD1; cdr3_nt: TGCGCCAGCAGCACCGGACAGGAGACAGGCTATGGCTACACCTTC; cdr3_aa: CASSTGQETGYGYTF
v_call: TRBV5-4; j_call: TRBJ1-1; clone_size: -; d_call: -; cdr3_nt: TGTGCCAGCAGCTCCTCCAGGGTCATGAACACTGAAGCTTTCTTT; cdr3_aa: CASSSSRVMNTEAFF
v_call: TRBV28; j_call: TRBJ1-4; clone_size: -; d_call: -; cdr3_nt: TGTGCCAGCAGTCCGGGACACCGGGGCTTAGATGAAAAACTGTTTTTT; cdr3_aa: CASSPGHRGLDEKLFF
v_call: TRBV5-4; j_call: TRBJ2-7; clone_size: -; d_call: -; cdr3_nt: TGTGCCAGCAGCTTAAACAGAGCCTACGAGCAGTACTTC; cdr3_aa: CASSLNRAYEQYF
v_call: TRBV13; j_call: TRBJ2-7; clone_size: -; d_call: TRBD1; cdr3_nt: TGTGCCAGCAGCTTAGGCGGGGAAGGGGCAGGGGGCAAGCAGTACTTC; cdr3_aa: CASSLGGEGAGGKQYF
v_call: TRBV6-5; j_call: TRBJ1-2; clone_size: -; d_call: -; cdr3_nt: TGTGCCAGCAGTTCCCCGGGAGACACCAACTATGGCTACACCTTC; cdr3_aa: CASSSPGDTNYGYTF
v_call: TRBV6-1; j_call: TRBJ2-7; clone_size: -; d_call: TRBD1; cdr3_nt: TGTGCCTTTATTACAGGGGCGACCTACGAGCAGTACTTC; cdr3_aa: CAFITGATYEQYF
v_call: TRBV5-6; j_call: TRBJ2-7; clone_size: -; d_call: -; cdr3_nt: TGTGCCAGCAGTTCAACCGGGCCGCGGGTATCCTACGAGCAGTACTTC; cdr3_aa: CASSSTGPRVSYEQYF
v_call: TRBV5-1; j_call: TRBJ2-3; clone_size: -; d_call: -; cdr3_nt: TGCGCCAGCAGCTTGGGCAGGGTGAGAGATACGCAGTATTTT; cdr3_aa: CASSLGRVRDTQYF
v_call: TRBV9; j_call: TRBJ2-7; clone_size: -; d_call: TRBD2; cdr3_nt: TGTGCCAGCAGCGTAGCAAGCGGGGGATCCTACGAGCAGTACTTC; cdr3_aa: CASSVASGGSYEQYF
v_call: TRBV23-1; j_call: TRBJ1-5; clone_size: -; d_call: -; cdr3_nt: TGCGCCAGCAGTCAATTCAGGCGGGTGGGGATGGCCAATCAGCCCCAGCATTTT; cdr3_aa: CASSQFRRVGMANQPQHF
v_call: TRBV7-2; j_call: TRBJ2-3; clone_size: -; d_call: -; cdr3_nt: TGTGCCAGCAGCTTAGCAAGAAGCGCAGATACGCAGTATTTT; cdr3_aa: CASSLARSADTQYF
v_call: TRBV7-9; j_call: TRBJ1-3; clone_size: -; d_call: -; cdr3_nt: TGTGCCAGCAGCCCATCCGGGGGTGGAAACACCATATATTTT; cdr3_aa: CASSPSGGGNTIYF
v_call: TRBV27; j_call: TRBJ2-5; clone_size: -; d_call: TRBD1; cdr3_nt: TGTGCCAGCAGCCCAATGCGGACAGGGGGAGAGACCCAGTACTTC; cdr3_aa: CASSPMRTGGETQYF